This T cell receptor (beta chain) was sequenced during a study of blood T cell repertoires in COVID-19. Study in general: Acute and convalescent COVID-19 samples came from the United States, Italy and Spain.

This CDR3 is 15 amino acids long. The sample holds one count of this clone. Original analysis: Counts of nucleated cells, estimated from reference gene primer amplification, were obtained. This table comes from immunoSEQ multiplex PCR, and its TCRdb copy is limited to in-frame clones, with some not included. The D gene and trimming were derived from the DNA, and the V and J assignments and clone size from that table. Of some 48,000 clones in the sample, 90% were seen once. V is TRBV21-1 and J is TRBJ1-5; the D segment call TRBD1 is taken from the table without a DNA check. TRBV21-1 is a recognized pseudogene. The sequenced sample was peripheral blood. This sequence originates from a man in his sixties or seventies with acute or convalescent COVID-19. The CDR3: CASRGGTGVNQPQHF. In DNA form, the CDR3 reads TGTGCCAGCAGGGGTGGGACAGGAGTCAATCAGCCCCAGCATTTT.